Detailed here is one T cell receptor beta chain. Antigen: not known. This sample was taken from a study of early T cells in non-severe SARS-CoV-2 infection. Study-wide results and limits: VDJdb matching favored anti-spike CD8 responses, missing private and CD4 specificities.

The V gene end was trimmed by 0 bases and the J gene end by 2 bases; junction bases not matched to a gene: 1. The CDR3 is 15 residues long. CDR1 is SGHVS, CDR2 FNYEAQ, per germline. TCRdb recomputed calls from the 5' RACE reads with MiXCR, one row per CDR3 protein. Of 95,000 to 150,000 distinct CDR3 sequences listed, under 15% are singletons. Sequencing was done on a sample of whole blood. This sequence originates from an adult who was a healthcare worker with PCR-confirmed SARS-CoV-2 infection or an uninfected control (not recorded which). This chain connects TRBV7-6 to TRBJ2-1; 7 bases line up with TRBD2. CDR3 sequence: CASSLATSPYNEQFF. CDR3 nucleotides: TGTGCCAGCAGCTTAGCGACTAGCCCCTACAATGAGCAGTTCTTC.